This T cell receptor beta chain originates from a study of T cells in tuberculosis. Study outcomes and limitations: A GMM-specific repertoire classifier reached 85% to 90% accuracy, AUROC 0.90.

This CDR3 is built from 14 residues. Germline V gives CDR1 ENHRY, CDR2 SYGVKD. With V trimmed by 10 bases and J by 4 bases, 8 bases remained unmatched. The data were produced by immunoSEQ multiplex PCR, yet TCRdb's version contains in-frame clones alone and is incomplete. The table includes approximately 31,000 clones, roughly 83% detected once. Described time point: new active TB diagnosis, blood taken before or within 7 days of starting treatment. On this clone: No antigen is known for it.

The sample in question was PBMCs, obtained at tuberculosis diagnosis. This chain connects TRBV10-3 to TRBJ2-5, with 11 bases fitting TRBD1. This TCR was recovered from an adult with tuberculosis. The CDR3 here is CATRPGTGGETQYF. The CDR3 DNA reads TGTGCCACCCGTCCCGGGACAGGGGGAGAGACCCAGTACTTC.